A selection of T cell receptor beta chains follows, all from one sample in a study of PD-L1 blockade in urothelial cancer. The protocol was immunoSEQ multiplex PCR, while the TCRdb copy is restricted to in-frame clones and leaves out a portion. The sample lists tens of thousands of clones, 60% to 85% seen once, with more than 3.5% in the top ten. This specimen was PBMCs, taken around atezolizumab (anti-PD-L1) treatment. These receptors all come from a man aged 70 or older with urothelial cancer. Each CDR3 is given with its conserved first and last residue. A D gene is named only where the DNA matches it firmly. The size of a clone is reported for some rows only, either as once, few or many, or as a class for expanded clones.

>.|TRBV9|TRBJ2-3|.
TGTGCCAGCAGCGTAGATCTAGCCCCACCGACAGATACGCAGTATTTT
CASSVDLAPPTDTQYF
>.|TRBV28|TRBJ2-6|TRBD2
TGTGCCAGCAGCTCCGGGGGGTCGGCCAACGTCCTGACTTTC
CASSSGGSANVLTF
>.|TRBV19|TRBJ2-2|TRBD1
TGTGCCAGTAGTGCTCGGACAGGGGCGGACACCGGGGAGCTGTTTTTT
CASSARTGADTGELFF
>.|TRBV6-5|TRBJ2-7|TRBD1
TGTGCCAGCAGTTCCTCGGGACAGGGAATCTACGAGCAGTACTTC
CASSSSGQGIYEQYF
>.|TRBV15|TRBJ2-1|.
TGTGCCACCAGTCCTAGGGGGGGTGAGCAGTTCTTC
CATSPRGGEQFF
>.|TRBV4-2|TRBJ1-1|.
TGTGCCAGCAGCCCTGGACAGCAGAACACTGAAGCTTTCTTT
CASSPGQQNTEAFF
>few|TRBV4-1|TRBJ1-5|.
TGCGCCAGCAGCCGAGCACAGGGAGGCAATCAGCCCCAGCATTTT
CASSRAQGGNQPQHF
>.|TRBV19|TRBJ2-7|TRBD1
TGTGCCAGTAGTAAGGGGGCAGGGGGCCCGCTACTTTCCTACGAGCAGTACTTC
CASSKGAGGPLLSYEQYF
>.|TRBV28|TRBJ1-2|TRBD1
TGTGCCACCCGACAGGGTAACTATGGCTACACCTTC
CATRQGNYGYTF
>.|TRBV11-2|TRBJ2-3|TRBD2
TGTGCCAGCAGCCGACCCACTAGCGTCACAGATACGCAGTATTTT
CASSRPTSVTDTQYF
>once|TRBV5-5|TRBJ2-3|.
TGTGCCAGCACCTCCGTGGCAGGGTGGACAGATACGCAGTATTTT
CASTSVAGWTDTQYF
>.|TRBV19|TRBJ2-7|.
TGTGCCAGTAGTATAGGGCAGGGGGGAAGGGAGCAGTACTTC
CASSIGQGGREQYF
>.|TRBV12-5|TRBJ2-2|TRBD1
TGTGCTAGTGGTTTGGTACAGGGGGGAGAGCTGTTTTTT
CASGLVQGGELFF
>.|TRBV9|TRBJ2-1|.
TGTGCCAGCAGCGTATCCGGGGAAACCTACAATGAGCAGTTCTTC
CASSVSGETYNEQFF
>few|TRBV27|TRBJ2-7|TRBD1
TGTGCCAGTCGGACAAGACAGGGGGTATACGAGCAGTACTTC
CASRTRQGVYEQYF
>few|TRBV27|TRBJ2-1|.
TGTGCCAGCAGTTTATCGTCGGTAAGCTCCTACAATGAGCAGTTCTTC
CASSLSSVSSYNEQFF
>.|TRBV29-1|TRBJ2-2|TRBD1
TGCAGCGTCGAACAGGGGGCAGGCACCGGGGAGCTGTTTTTT
CSVEQGAGTGELFF
>many|TRBV5-1|TRBJ1-3|.
TGCGCCAGCAGCTTGGGACTGCCAGGAAACACCATATATTTT
CASSLGLPGNTIYF
>.|TRBV28|TRBJ2-5|TRBD1
TGTGCCAGCAGTCCCTTCGCGAGGGGGCATCGAGAGACCCAGTACTTC
CASSPFARGHRETQYF
>.|TRBV19|TRBJ2-7|TRBD2
TGTGCCAGTACCCCTAGCGGGGGGGAGCAAGAGCAGTACTTC
CASTPSGGEQEQYF
>.|TRBV5-6|TRBJ2-2|TRBD1
TGTGCCAGCAGCTTGTTAGGGGGCCCAAGTAACACCGGGGAGCTGTTTTTT
CASSLLGGPSNTGELFF
>few|TRBV7-6|TRBJ2-2|.
TGTGCCAGCAGCTTAAAATGGAGCACCGGGGAGCTGTTTTTT
CASSLKWSTGELFF
>.|TRBV18|TRBJ1-5|.
TGTGCCAGCTCACCGAACGCGCAGGAGCCCCAGCATTTT
CASSPNAQEPQHF
>.|TRBV19|TRBJ1-5|.
TGTGCCAGTAGTATAATCATCGGGGGGAGTAATCAGCCCCAGCATTTT
CASSIIIGGSNQPQHF
>.|TRBV30|TRBJ2-7|.
TGTGCCTGGAGTCAACCAGGGGCCCTGGCCCACGAGCAGTACTTC
CAWSQPGALAHEQYF
>.|TRBV5-4|TRBJ1-1|TRBD1
TGTGCCAGCAGCTATGGACAGGGGAGGACGGACACTGAAGCTTTCTTT
CASSYGQGRTDTEAFF
>.|TRBV5-1|TRBJ1-3|.
TGCGCCAGCCGCCCCGAGGGGGGGCGCCCTGGAAACACCATATATTTT
CASRPEGGRPGNTIYF
>few|TRBV28|TRBJ2-1|.
TGTGCCAGCAGTCTCCGGGGTAGAAGGAATGAGCAGTTCTTC
CASSLRGRRNEQFF
>once|TRBV12-5|TRBJ2-1|.
TGTGCTAGTGCCCAATCGGAGTACAATGAGCAGTTCTTC
CASAQSEYNEQFF
>.|TRBV6-6|TRBJ2-7|TRBD2
TGTGCCAGCAGTTACTCGACTAGCGGGGGCTACGAGCAGTACTTC
CASSYSTSGGYEQYF
>.|TRBV5-1|TRBJ1-1|.
TGCGCCAGCAGCTTGGCCCCAGGGGTCACTGAAGCTTTCTTT
CASSLAPGVTEAFF
>.|TRBV5-1|TRBJ2-1|TRBD1
TGCGCCAGCAGCTTGGCCTCGGGACAGGGGGTGGGTGAGCAGTTCTTC
CASSLASGQGVGEQFF
>.|TRBV27|TRBJ2-5|TRBD2
TGTGCCAGCAGTCTAACCGGACTAGGAGAGACCCAGTACTTC
CASSLTGLGETQYF
>many|TRBV7-8|TRBJ2-7|.
TGTGCCAGCAGCTTGGAACAGAGCTACGAGCAGTACTTC
CASSLEQSYEQYF
>.|TRBV4-3|TRBJ2-1|.
TGCGCCAGCAGCCAAGATTACTCCTCCTACAATGAGCAGTTCTTC
CASSQDYSSYNEQFF
>.|TRBV7-2|TRBJ2-3|.
TGTGCCAGCAGCTGGGGCAGGCACACAGATACGCAGTATTTT
CASSWGRHTDTQYF
>.|TRBV2|TRBJ2-7|.
TGTGCCAGCAGTGTCGTCAGGGGCTACGAGCAGTACTTC
CASSVVRGYEQYF
>few|TRBV6-6|TRBJ2-7|.
TGTGCCAGCAGTGACTGGGGGGGGCGCGAGCAGTACTTC
CASSDWGGREQYF
>.|TRBV7-9|TRBJ1-2|TRBD1
TGTGCCAGCAGCTTAACGGGACAGCCTAACTATGGCTACACCTTC
CASSLTGQPNYGYTF
>.|TRBV6-1|TRBJ1-1|.
TGTGCCAGCAGTGGCACCCGGACAGCTGAAGCTTTCTTT
CASSGTRTAEAFF
>.|TRBV27|TRBJ2-1|.
TGTGCCAGCAGTTTTATGCCCCCGAGCCATGAGCAGTTCTTC
CASSFMPPSHEQFF
>.|TRBV7-2|TRBJ2-1|.
TGTGCCAGCAGCTTCCCGACTAGCTCCTACAATGAGCAGTTCTTC
CASSFPTSSYNEQFF